The T cell receptor (beta chain) described here comes from a study of type 1 and type 2 diabetes patients. Genomic DNA was the PCR template. A primer set of 30 forward and 13 reverse primers amplified the CDR3. TCRdb used MiXCR to reprocess the multiplex PCR reads, holding one entry per CDR3 protein. The sample records some 250,000 distinct CDR3 sequences, approximately 45% being singletons. The TCR sequence derives from a man aged 18 to 30 with type 2 diabetes. The sequenced sample consisted of peripheral blood mononuclear cells (PBMCs).

CDR3 loop: CASSAPGTSGINEQFF. DNA for the CDR3: TGTGCCAGCAGCGCCCCCGGGACTAGCGGGATTAATGAGCAGTTCTTC. The J gene is TRBJ2-1, the V gene TRBV9; TRBD2 matches at 13 bases. The CDR3 runs to 16 residues. The V and J ends lost 3 bases and 7 bases, in that order; junction bases with no gene match: 7. CDR1 is SGDLS, CDR2 YYNGEE, per germline. The full variable domain, rest sourced from reference TRBV9 and TRBJ2-1, is DSGVTQTPKHLITATGQRVTLRCSPRSGDLSVYWYQQSLDQGLQFLIQYYNGEERAKGNILERFSAQQFPDLHSELNLSSLELGDSALYFCASSAPGTSGINEQFFGPGTRLTVL.